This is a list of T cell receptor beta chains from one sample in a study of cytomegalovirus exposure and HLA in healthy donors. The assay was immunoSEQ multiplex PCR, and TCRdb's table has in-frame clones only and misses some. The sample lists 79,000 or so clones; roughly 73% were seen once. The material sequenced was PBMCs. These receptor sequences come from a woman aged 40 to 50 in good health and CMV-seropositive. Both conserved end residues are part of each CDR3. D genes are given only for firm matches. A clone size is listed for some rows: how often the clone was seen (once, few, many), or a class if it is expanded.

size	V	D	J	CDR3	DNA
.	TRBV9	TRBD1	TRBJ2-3	CASSVAGGQGLDTQYF	TGTGCCAGCAGCGTAGCTGGGGGACAGGGGTTAGATACGCAGTATTTT
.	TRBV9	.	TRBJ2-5	CASSVGVRNQETQYF	TGTGCCAGCAGCGTAGGGGTGCGGAACCAAGAGACCCAGTACTTC
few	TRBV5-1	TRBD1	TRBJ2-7	CASSLGQGGYEQYF	TGCGCCAGCAGCCTCGGACAGGGGGGCTACGAGCAGTACTTC
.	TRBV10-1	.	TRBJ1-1	CASSPTGLNTEAFF	TGCGCCAGCAGCCCGACAGGATTGAACACTGAAGCTTTCTTT
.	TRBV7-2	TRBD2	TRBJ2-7	CASSETSGLYAQYF	TGTGCCAGCAGCGAGACTAGCGGGCTTTACGCGCAGTACTTC
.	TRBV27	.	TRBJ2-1	CASSLNRDYNEQFF	TGTGCCAGCAGTTTGAACCGGGACTACAATGAGCAGTTCTTC
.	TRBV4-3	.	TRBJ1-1	CASSLSRGNTEAFF	TGCGCCAGCAGTCTCTCCCGGGGGAACACTGAAGCTTTCTTT
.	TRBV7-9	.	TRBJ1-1	CASSHGISNTEAFF	TGTGCCAGCAGCCACGGGATTTCGAACACTGAAGCTTTCTTT
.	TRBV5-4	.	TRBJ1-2	CASSLGGDNYGYTF	TGTGCCAGCAGCTTGGGGGGAGATAACTATGGCTACACCTTC
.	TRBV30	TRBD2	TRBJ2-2	CAWCQRGCVGELFF	TGTGCCTGGTGCCAGCGGGGCTGTGTCGGGGAGCTGTTTTTT
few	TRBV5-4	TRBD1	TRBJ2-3	CASRPTGVDTQYF	TGTGCCAGCAGACCGACAGGGGTCGATACGCAGTATTTT
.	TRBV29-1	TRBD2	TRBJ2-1	CSVEASGRSSYNEQFF	TGCAGCGTTGAGGCTAGCGGGAGGAGCTCCTACAATGAGCAGTTCTTC
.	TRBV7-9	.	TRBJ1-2	CASTPGGGEVNYGYTF	TGTGCCAGCACCCCCGGGGGGGGCGAAGTTAACTATGGCTACACCTTC
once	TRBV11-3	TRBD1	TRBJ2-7	CASSLRTGVRDEQYF	TGTGCCAGCAGCTTACGCACAGGGGTAAGGGACGAGCAGTACTTC
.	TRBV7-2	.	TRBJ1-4	CASSLSTGQSNEKLFF	TGTGCCAGCAGCTTAAGTACCGGACAGAGTAATGAAAAACTGTTTTTT
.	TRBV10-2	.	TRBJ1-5	CATQGFPNQPQHF	TGCGCCACCCAGGGTTTCCCCAATCAGCCCCAGCATTTT
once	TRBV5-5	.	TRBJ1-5	CASSFQALGNQPQHF	TGTGCCAGCAGCTTCCAGGCCCTGGGCAATCAGCCCCAGCATTTT
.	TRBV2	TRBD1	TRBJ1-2	CASISGTGGYGYTF	TGTGCCAGCATTTCCGGGACAGGGGGCTATGGCTACACCTTC
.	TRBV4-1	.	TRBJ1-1	CASSQDRVPKAFF	TGCGCCAGCAGCCAAGATAGAGTACCAAAAGCTTTCTTT
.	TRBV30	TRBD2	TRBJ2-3	CAWSVSGGGTDTQYF	TGTGCCTGGAGTGTTAGCGGGGGTGGCACAGATACGCAGTATTTT
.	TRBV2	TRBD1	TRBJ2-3	CASSDTVAGGQYF	TGTGCCAGCAGTGATACCGTGGCAGGGGGGCAGTATTTT
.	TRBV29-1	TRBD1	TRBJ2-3	CSADRGQTDTQYF	TGCAGCGCCGACAGGGGCCAGACAGATACGCAGTATTTT
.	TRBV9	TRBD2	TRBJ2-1	CASSVGVAGGSEQFF	TGTGCCAGCAGCGTAGGGGTTGCGGGAGGTAGTGAGCAGTTCTTC
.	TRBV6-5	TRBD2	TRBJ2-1	CASRLTSEFEQFF	TGTGCCAGCAGACTGACTAGCGAGTTTGAGCAGTTCTTC
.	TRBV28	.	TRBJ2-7	CASSLRVEQYF	TGTGCCAGCAGTTTACGGGTCGAGCAGTACTTC
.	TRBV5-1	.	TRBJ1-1	CASSLERGEAFF	TGCGCCAGCAGCTTGGAGCGAGGTGAAGCTTTCTTT
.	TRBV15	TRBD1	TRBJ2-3	CATSRGRQGPSTDTQYF	TGTGCCACCAGCAGAGGGAGACAGGGGCCTAGCACAGATACGCAGTATTTT
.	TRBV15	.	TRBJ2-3	CATSSQRGGGTDTQYF	TGTGCCACCAGCAGCCAGCGAGGGGGGGGCACAGATACGCAGTATTTT
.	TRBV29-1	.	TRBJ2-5	CTTRVEETQYF	TGCACTACCCGGGTCGAAGAGACCCAGTACTTC
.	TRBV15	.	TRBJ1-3	CATSRDRTGNTIYF	TGTGCCACCAGCCGAGACAGGACTGGAAACACCATATATTTT
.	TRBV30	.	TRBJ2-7	CAWSVRGVTFHEQYF	TGTGCCTGGAGTGTACGCGGGGTAACGTTCCACGAGCAGTACTTC